These T cell receptor beta chains were read from a single sample in a study of blood T cell repertoires in COVID-19. TCRdb keeps only in-frame clones here, not all; method: immunoSEQ multiplex PCR. The table lists about 240,000 clones, 82% of them singletons. Sequencing input: peripheral blood. The receptors originated from a woman aged 60 to 75 with active or convalescent COVID-19. Each CDR3 is given with its conserved first and last residue. D genes are given only for firm matches. Clone size appears in some rows only: once, few, many, or a class for an expanded clone.

j_call	clone_size	d_call	v_call	cdr3_aa	cdr3_nt
TRBJ1-1	-	-	TRBV6-2/TRBV6-3	CASSLLGESTEAFF	TGTGCCAGCAGTTTACTTGGGGAGAGCACTGAAGCTTTCTTT
TRBJ2-7	once	TRBD1	TRBV6-5	CASRGTVFEQYF	TGTGCCAGCAGAGGGACAGTCTTCGAGCAGTACTTC
TRBJ1-2	few	TRBD1	TRBV13	CASSLRGQGIFGYTF	TGTGCCAGCAGCTTAAGGGGACAGGGGATCTTTGGCTACACCTTC
TRBJ1-4	-	TRBD1	TRBV5-6	CASSLRGQGMGKLFF	TGTGCCAGCAGCTTAAGGGGACAGGGGATGGGAAAACTGTTTTTT
TRBJ1-4	once	TRBD1	TRBV9	CASSIGTATNEKLFF	TGTGCCAGCAGCATAGGGACAGCAACTAATGAAAAACTGTTTTTT
TRBJ2-5	-	-	TRBV19	CASSTATGFGQETQYF	TGTGCCAGTAGTACAGCAACAGGCTTTGGACAAGAGACCCAGTACTTC
TRBJ1-3	once	TRBD1	TRBV10-2	CASSDRGIHYF	TGCGCCAGCAGCGACAGGGGAATCCATTATTTT
TRBJ2-3	-	TRBD2	TRBV27	CASQRGPSPDTQYF	TGTGCCAGTCAGCGGGGGCCGTCTCCAGATACGCAGTATTTT
TRBJ1-1	-	-	TRBV7-8	CASSPGGRGAEAFF	TGTGCCAGCAGCCCCGGGGGGAGGGGCGCTGAAGCTTTCTTT
TRBJ2-6	-	TRBD1	TRBV18	CASSPGQGALGGANVLTF	TGTGCCAGCTCACCTGGACAGGGGGCGCTGGGTGGGGCCAACGTCCTGACTTTC